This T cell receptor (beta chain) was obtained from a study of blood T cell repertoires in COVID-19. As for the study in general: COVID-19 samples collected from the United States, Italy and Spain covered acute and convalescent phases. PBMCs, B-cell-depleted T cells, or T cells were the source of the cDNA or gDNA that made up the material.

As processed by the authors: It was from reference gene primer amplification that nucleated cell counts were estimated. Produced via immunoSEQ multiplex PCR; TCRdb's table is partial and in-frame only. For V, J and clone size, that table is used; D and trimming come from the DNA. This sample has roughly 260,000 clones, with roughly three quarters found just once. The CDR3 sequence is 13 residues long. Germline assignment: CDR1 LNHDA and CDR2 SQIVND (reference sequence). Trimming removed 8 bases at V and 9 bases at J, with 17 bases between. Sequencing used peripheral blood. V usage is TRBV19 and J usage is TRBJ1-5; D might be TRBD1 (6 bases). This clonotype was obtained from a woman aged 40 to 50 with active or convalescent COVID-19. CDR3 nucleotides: TGTGCCAGTTTGGCGGGGGCGACGGGGCCCCAGCATTTT. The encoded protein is CASLAGATGPQHF.